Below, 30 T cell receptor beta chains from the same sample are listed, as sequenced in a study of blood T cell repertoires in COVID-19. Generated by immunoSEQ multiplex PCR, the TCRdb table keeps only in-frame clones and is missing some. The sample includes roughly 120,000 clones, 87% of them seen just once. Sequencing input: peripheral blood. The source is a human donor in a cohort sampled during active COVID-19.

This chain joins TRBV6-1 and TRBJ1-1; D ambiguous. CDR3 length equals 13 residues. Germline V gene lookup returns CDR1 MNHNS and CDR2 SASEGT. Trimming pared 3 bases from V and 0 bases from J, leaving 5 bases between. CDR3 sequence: CASSEGLNTEAFF. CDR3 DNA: TGTGCCAGCAGTGAGGGCCTGAACACTGAAGCTTTCTTT.

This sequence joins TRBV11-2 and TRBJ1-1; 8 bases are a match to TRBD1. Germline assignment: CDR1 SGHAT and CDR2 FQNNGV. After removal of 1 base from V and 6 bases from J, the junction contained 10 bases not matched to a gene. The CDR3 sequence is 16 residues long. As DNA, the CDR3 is TGTGCCAGCAGCTTAGTTTTGACAGGGGTTCAGTCTGAAGCTTTCTTT. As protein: CASSLVLTGVQSEAFF.

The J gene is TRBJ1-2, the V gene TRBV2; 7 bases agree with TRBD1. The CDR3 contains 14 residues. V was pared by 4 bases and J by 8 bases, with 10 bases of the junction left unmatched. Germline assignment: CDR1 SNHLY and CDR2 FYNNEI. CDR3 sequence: CASSVAQGIEGYTF. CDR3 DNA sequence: TGTGCCAGCAGTGTGGCACAGGGGATAGAAGGCTACACCTTC.

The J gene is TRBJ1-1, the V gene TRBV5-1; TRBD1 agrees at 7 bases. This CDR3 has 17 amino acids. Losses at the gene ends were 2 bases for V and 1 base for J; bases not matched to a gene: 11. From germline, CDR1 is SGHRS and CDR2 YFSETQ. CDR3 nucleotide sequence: TGCGCCAGCAGCTTAACCCGACAGGGCCGGAGGAACACTGAAGCTTTCTTT. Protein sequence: CASSLTRQGRRNTEAFF.

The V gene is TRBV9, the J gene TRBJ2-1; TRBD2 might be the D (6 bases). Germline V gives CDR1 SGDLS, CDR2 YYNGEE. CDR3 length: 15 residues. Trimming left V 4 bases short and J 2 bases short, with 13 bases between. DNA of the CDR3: TGTGCCAGCAGCCCGCCCCCGGGGGCCTACAATGAGCAGTTCTTC. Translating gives CASSPPPGAYNEQFF.

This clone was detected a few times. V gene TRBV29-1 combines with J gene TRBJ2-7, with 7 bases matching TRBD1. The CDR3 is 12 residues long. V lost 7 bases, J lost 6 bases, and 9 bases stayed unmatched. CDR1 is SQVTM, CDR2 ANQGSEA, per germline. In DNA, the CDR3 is TGCAGCGCCGGGACAGCATCGGGCGAGCAGTACTTC. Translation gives CSAGTASGEQYF.

In nucleotides, the CDR3 is TGTGCCAGCAGCTTGCAGGGGAAGTTTGATGAAAAACTGTTTTTT. It translates to CASSLQGKFDEKLFF. The rearrangement links TRBV5-6 to TRBJ1-4; maybe TRBD1 (6 bases). This CDR3 is 15 amino acids long. V gave up 1 base and J gave up 6 bases, with 13 bases separating them. Germline V gives CDR1 SGHDT, CDR2 YYEEEE.

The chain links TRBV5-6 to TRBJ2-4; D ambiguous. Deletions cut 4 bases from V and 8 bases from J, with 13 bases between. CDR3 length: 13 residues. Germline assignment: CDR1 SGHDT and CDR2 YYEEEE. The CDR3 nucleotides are TGTGCCAGCAGCCGTACCCTAGAGGACATTCAGTACTTC. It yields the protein CASSRTLEDIQYF.

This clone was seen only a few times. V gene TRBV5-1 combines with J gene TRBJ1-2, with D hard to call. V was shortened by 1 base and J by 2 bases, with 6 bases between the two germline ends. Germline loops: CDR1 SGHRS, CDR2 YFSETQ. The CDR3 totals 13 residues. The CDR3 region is CASSLIANYGYTF. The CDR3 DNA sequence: TGCGCCAGCAGCTTGATAGCCAACTATGGCTACACCTTC.

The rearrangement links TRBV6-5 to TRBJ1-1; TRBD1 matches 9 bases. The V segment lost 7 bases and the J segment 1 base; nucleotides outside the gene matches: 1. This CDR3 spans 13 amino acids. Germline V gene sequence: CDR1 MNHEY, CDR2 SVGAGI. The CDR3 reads CASTDRGNTEAFF. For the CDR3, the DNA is TGTGCCAGCACGGACAGGGGGAACACTGAAGCTTTCTTT.

In nucleotides, the CDR3 is TGTGCCAGTAGTATAGGATTTCTATCGGTGAACAATGAGCAGTTCTTC. It translates to CASSIGFLSVNNEQFF. The chain combines TRBV19 with TRBJ2-1; D is unresolved. Looked up from germline, CDR1 is LNHDA and CDR2 is SQIVND (reference sequence). Trimming removed 1 base from V and 5 bases from J, with 15 bases in between. The CDR3 is 16 amino acids.

The CDR3 sequence: CATSVGPNQETQYF. CDR3 DNA: TGTGCCACCAGTGTGGGGCCTAACCAAGAGACCCAGTACTTC. The chain employs TRBV24-1 and TRBJ2-5; tentative D call: TRBD1 (5 bases). With 5 bases removed from V and 0 bases from J, the gap between germline ends came to 9 bases. The CDR3 sequence is 14 residues long. Germline CDR1 KGHDR, CDR2 SFDVKD.

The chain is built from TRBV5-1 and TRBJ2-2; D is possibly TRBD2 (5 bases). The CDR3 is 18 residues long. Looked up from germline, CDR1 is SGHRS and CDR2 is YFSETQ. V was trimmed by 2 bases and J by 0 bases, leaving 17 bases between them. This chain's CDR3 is CASSFGSSGISNTGELFF. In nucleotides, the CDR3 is TGCGCCAGCAGCTTTGGAAGCTCCGGGATCTCGAACACCGGGGAGCTGTTTTTT.

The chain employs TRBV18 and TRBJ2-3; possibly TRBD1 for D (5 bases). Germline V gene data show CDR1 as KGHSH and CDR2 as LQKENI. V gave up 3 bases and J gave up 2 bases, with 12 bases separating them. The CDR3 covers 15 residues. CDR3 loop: CASSPRQGITDTQYF. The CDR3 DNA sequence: TGTGCCAGCTCACCCCGGCAGGGAATCACAGATACGCAGTATTTT.

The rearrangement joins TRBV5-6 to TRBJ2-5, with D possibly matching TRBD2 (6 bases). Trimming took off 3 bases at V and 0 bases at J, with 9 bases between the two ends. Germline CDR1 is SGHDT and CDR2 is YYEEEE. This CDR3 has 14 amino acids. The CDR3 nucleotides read TGTGCCAGCAGCTCGGGAGTGTACCAAGAGACCCAGTACTTC. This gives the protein CASSSGVYQETQYF.

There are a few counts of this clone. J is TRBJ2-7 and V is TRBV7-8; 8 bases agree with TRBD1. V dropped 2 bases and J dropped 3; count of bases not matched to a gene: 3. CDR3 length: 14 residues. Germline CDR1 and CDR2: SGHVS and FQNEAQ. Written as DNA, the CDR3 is TGTGCCAGCAGCTTAACGACAGGGGACTACGAGCAGTACTTC. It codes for CASSLTTGDYEQYF.

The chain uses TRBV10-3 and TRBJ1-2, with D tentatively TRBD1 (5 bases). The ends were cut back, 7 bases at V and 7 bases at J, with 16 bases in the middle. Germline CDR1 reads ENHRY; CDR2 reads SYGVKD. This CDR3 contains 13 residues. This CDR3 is CAINPNGGGGYTF. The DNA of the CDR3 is TGTGCCATCAACCCCAACGGGGGAGGTGGCTACACCTTC.

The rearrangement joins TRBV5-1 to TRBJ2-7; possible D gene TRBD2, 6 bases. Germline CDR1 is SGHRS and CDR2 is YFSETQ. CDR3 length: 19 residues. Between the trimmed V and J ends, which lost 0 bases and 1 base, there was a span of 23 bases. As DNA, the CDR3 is TGCGCCAGCAGCTTGGCTGGTCGGGCGGGGACCCCCAGATCCTACGAGCAGTACTTC. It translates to CASSLAGRAGTPRSYEQYF. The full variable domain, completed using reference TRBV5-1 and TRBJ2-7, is KAGVTQTPRYLIKTRGQQVTLSCSPISGHRSVSWYQQTPGQGLQFLFEYFSETQRNKGNFPGRFSGRQFSNSRSEMNVSTLELGDSALYLCASSLAGRAGTPRSYEQYFGPGTRLTVT.

DNA for the CDR3: TGTGCCAGCAGCCCGACTAGCGGGAGTAAGTACGAGCAGTACTTC. Translating gives CASSPTSGSKYEQYF. The rearrangement joins TRBV7-8 to TRBJ2-7, with 12 bases that match TRBD2. Trimming at V came to 5 bases and at J to 4 bases, leaving 6 bases not matched to a gene. Germline values: CDR1 SGHVS, CDR2 FQNEAQ. This CDR3 is built from 15 residues. The full variable domain, rest sourced from reference TRBV7-8 and TRBJ2-7, is GAGVSQSPRYKVAKRGQDVALRCDPISGHVSLFWYQQALGQGPEFLTYFQNEAQLDKSGLPSDRFFAERPEGSVSTLKIQRTQQEDSAVYLCASSPTSGSKYEQYFGPGTRLTVT.

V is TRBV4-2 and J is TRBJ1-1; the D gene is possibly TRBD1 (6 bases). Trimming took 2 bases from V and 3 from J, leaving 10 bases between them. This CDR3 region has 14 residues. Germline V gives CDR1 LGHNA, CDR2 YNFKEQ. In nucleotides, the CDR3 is TGTGCCAGCAGCCAACGATCAGGGGACACTGAAGCTTTCTTT. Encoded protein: CASSQRSGDTEAFF.

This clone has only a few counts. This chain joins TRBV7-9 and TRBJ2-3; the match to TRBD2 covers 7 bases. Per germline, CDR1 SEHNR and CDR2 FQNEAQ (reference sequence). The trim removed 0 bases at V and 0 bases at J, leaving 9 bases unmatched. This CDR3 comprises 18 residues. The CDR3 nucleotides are TGTGCCAGCAGCTTAGCCCAAGGGACCGGGAGGAGCACAGATACGCAGTATTTT. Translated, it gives CASSLAQGTGRSTDTQYF. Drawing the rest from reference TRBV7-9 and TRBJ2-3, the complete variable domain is DTGVSQNPRHKITKRGQNVTFRCDPISEHNRLYWYRQTLGQGPEFLTYFQNEAQLEKSRLLSDRFSAERPKGSFSTLEIQRTEQGDSAMYLCASSLAQGTGRSTDTQYFGPGTRLTVL.

The CDR3 coding sequence is TGTGCCAGCAGCTTGCTTCCGAACACCGGGGAGCTGTTTTTT. Encoded protein: CASSLLPNTGELFF. The chain links TRBV5-5 to TRBJ2-2; D gene ambiguous. The germline V gene encodes CDR1 SGHKS and CDR2 YYEKEE (reference sequence). Trimming stripped 1 base from V and 0 bases from J, with 4 bases between. The CDR3 runs 14 residues.

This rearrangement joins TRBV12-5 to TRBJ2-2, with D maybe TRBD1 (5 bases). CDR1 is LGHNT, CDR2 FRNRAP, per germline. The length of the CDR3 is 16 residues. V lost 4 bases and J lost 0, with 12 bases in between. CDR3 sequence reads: CASGSYRTSNTGELFF. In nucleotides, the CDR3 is TGTGCTAGTGGTTCCTACAGGACCTCGAACACCGGGGAGCTGTTTTTT.

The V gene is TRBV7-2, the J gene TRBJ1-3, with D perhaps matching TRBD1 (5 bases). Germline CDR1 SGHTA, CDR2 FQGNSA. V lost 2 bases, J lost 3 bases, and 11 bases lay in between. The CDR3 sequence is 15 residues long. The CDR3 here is CASSLRQGSGNTIYF. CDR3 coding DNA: TGTGCCAGCAGCTTAAGGCAGGGCAGTGGAAACACCATATATTTT. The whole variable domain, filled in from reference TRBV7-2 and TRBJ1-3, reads GAGVSQSPSNKVTEKGKDVELRCDPISGHTALYWYRQSLGQGLEFLIYFQGNSAPDKSGLPSDRFSAERTGGSVSTLTIQRTQQEDSAVYLCASSLRQGSGNTIYFGEGSWLTVV.

The CDR3 DNA is TGTGCCAGCAGCTTCGCCGGACAGAACACTGAAGCTTTCTTT. Encoded protein: CASSFAGQNTEAFF. This sequence joins TRBV7-2 and TRBJ1-1; possibly TRBD1 for D (5 bases). The CDR3 sequence is 14 residues long. The germline CDR1 and CDR2 sequences are SGHTA and FQGNSA. Trimming stripped 3 bases from V and 1 base from J, with 9 bases between.

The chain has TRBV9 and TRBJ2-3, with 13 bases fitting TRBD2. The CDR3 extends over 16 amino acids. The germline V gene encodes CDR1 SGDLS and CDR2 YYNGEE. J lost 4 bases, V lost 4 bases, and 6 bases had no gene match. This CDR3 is CASSPTSGRAADTQYF. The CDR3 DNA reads TGTGCCAGCAGCCCCACTAGCGGGAGGGCCGCAGATACGCAGTATTTT.

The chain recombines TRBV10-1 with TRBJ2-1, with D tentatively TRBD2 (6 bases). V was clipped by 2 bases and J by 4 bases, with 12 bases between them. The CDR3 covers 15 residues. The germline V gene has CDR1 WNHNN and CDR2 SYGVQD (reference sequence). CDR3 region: CASSEPGGGYNEQFF. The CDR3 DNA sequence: TGCGCCAGCAGTGAGCCCGGAGGAGGGTACAATGAGCAGTTCTTC.

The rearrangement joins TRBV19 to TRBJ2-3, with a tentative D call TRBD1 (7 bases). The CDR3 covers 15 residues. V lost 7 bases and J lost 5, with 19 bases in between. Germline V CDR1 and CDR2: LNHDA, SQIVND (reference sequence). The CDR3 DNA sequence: TGTGCCAGTACCCAGGGGGGTTCCCGGGGAGATACGCAGTATTTT. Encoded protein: CASTQGGSRGDTQYF.

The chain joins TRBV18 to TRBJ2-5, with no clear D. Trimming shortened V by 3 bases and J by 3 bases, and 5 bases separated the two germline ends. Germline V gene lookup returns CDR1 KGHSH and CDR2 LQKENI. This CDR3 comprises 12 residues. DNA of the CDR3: TGTGCCAGCTCACCGGCCGAAGAGACCCAGTACTTC. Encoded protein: CASSPAEETQYF.

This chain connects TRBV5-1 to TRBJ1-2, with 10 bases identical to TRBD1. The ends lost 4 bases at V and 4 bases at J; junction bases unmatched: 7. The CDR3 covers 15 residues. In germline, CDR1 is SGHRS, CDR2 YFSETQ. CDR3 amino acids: CASSSSGTGVYGYTF. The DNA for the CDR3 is TGCGCCAGCAGCAGCTCCGGGACAGGGGTCTATGGCTACACCTTC.